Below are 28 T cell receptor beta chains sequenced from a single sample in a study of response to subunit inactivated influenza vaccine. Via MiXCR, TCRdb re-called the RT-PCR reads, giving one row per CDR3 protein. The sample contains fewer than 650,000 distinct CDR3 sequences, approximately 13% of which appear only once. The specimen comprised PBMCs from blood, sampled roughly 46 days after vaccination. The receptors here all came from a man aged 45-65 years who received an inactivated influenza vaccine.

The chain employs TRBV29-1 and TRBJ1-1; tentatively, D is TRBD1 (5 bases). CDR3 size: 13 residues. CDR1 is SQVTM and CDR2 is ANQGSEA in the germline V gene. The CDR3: CSASERGGTEAFF. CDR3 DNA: TGCAGTGCCTCAGAAAGGGGTGGCACTGAAGCTTTCTTT.

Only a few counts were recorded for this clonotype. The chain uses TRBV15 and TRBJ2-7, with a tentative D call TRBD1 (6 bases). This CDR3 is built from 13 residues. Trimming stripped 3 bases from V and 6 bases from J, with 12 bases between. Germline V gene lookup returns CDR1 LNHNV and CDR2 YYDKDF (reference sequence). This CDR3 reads CATSRIPGVEQYF. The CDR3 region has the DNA TGTGCCACCAGCAGGATTCCAGGGGTCGAGCAGTACTTC.

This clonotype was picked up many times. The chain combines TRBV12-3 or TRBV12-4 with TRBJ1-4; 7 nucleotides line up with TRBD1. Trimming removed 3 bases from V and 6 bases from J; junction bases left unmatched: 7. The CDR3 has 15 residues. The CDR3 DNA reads TGTGCCAGCAGTTTGGGGAGGGGGCAAGATGAAAAACTGTTTTTT. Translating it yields CASSLGRGQDEKLFF.

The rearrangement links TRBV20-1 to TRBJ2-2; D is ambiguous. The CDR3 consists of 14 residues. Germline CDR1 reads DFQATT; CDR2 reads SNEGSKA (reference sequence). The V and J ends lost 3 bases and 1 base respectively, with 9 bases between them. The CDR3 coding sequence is TGCAGTGCTAGGGCCGTGAGGAACACCGGGGAGCTGTTTTTT. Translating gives CSARAVRNTGELFF.

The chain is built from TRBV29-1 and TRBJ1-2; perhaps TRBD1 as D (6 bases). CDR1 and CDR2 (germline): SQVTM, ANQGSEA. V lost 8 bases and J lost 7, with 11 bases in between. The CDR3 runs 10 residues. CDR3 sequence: CSITGPGYTF. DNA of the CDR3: TGCAGCATAACAGGGCCTGGCTACACCTTC.

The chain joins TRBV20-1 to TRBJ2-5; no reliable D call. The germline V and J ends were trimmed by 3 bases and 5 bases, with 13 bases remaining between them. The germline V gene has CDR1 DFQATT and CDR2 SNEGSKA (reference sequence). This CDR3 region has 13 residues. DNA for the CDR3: TGCAGTGCTAGGAGTACAAATGGGGAGACCCAGTACTTC. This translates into CSARSTNGETQYF.

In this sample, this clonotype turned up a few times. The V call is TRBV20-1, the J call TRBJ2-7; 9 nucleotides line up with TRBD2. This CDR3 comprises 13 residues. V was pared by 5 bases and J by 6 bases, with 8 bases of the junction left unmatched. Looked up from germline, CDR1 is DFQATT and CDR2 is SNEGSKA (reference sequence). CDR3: CSAGPGLAGEQYF. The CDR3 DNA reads TGCAGTGCTGGACCGGGACTAGCCGGCGAGCAGTACTTC.

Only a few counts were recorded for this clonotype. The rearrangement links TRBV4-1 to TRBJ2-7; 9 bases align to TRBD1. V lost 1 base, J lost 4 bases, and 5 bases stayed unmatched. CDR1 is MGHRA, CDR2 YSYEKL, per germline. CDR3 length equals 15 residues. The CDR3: CASSQVLGQGYEQYF. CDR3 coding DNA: TGCGCCAGCAGCCAAGTTTTAGGACAGGGGTACGAGCAGTACTTC.

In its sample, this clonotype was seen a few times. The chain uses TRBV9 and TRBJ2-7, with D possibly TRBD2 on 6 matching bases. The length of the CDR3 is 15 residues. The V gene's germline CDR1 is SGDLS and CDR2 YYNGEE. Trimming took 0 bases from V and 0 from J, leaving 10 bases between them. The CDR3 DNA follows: TGTGCCAGCAGCGTAGGGAGGGATAGCTCCTACGAGCAGTACTTC. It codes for CASSVGRDSSYEQYF.

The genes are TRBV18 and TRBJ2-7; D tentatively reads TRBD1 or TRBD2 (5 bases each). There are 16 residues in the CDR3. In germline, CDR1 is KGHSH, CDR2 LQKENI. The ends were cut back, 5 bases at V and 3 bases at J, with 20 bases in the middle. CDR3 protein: CASSTGSVPGSYEQYF. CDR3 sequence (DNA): TGTGCCAGCTCAACGGGGTCTGTCCCAGGGAGCTACGAGCAGTACTTC. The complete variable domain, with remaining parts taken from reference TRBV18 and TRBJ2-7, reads NAGVMQNPRHLVRRRGQEARLRCSPMKGHSHVYWYRQLPEEGLKFMVYLQKENIIDESGMPKERFSAEFPKEGPSILRIQQVVRGDSAAYFCASSTGSVPGSYEQYFGPGTRLTVT.

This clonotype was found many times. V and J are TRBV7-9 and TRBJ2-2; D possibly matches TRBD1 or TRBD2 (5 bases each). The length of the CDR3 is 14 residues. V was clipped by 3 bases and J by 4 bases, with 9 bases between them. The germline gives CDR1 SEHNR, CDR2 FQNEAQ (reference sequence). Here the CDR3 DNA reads TGTGCCAGCAGCTTTATTGGGACCACCGGGGAGCTGTTTTTT. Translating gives CASSFIGTTGELFF.

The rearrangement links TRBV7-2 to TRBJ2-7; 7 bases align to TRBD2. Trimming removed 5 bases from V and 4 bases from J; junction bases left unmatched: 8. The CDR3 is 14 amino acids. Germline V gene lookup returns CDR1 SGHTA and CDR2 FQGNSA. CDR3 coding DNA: TGTGCCAGCAGCCCCGGGGGGAGGCTTTACGAGCAGTACTTC. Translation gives CASSPGGRLYEQYF.

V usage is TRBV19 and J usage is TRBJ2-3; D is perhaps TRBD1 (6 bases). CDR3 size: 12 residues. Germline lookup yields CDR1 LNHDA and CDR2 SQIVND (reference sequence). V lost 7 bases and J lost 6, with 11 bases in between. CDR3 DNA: TGTGCCAGTACCGACACAGGGGATACGCAGTATTTT. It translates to CASTDTGDTQYF.

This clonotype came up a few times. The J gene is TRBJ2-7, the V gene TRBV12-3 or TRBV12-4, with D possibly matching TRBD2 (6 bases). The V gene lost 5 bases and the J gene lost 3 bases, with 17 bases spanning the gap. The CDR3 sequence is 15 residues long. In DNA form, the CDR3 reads TGTGCCAGCAGTCCGGGAGTGGGCGTTATCTACGAGCAGTACTTC. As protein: CASSPGVGVIYEQYF.

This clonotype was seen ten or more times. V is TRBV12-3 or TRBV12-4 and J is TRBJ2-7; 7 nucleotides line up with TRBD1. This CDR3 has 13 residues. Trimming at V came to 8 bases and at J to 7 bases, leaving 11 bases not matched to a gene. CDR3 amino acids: CASFRTGDGEQYF. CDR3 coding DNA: TGTGCCAGCTTCCGAACAGGGGACGGAGAGCAGTACTTC.

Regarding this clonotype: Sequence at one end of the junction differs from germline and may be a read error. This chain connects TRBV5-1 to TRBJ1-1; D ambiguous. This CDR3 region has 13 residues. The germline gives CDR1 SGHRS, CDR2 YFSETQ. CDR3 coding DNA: TGCGCCAGCAGCGGCGTCATGAAGACTGAAGCTTTCTTT. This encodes CASSGVMKTEAFF.

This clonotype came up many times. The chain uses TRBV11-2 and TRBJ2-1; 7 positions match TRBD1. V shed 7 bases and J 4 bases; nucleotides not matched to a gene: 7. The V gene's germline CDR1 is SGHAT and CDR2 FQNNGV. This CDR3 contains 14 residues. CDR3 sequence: CASTDRDRYNEQFF. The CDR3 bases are TGTGCCAGCACAGATCGGGACAGATACAATGAGCAGTTCTTC.

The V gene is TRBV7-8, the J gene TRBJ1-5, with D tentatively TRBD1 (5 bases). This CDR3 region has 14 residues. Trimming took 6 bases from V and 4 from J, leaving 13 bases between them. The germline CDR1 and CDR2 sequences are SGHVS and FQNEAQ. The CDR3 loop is CASSWTGRNQPQHF. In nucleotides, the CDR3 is TGTGCCAGCAGTTGGACGGGACGAAATCAGCCCCAGCATTTT.

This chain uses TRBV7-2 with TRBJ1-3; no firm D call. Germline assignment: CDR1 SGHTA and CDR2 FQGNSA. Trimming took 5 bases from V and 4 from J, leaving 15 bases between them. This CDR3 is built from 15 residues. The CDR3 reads CASSPNQLGGNTIYF. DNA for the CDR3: TGTGCCAGCAGCCCGAACCAATTGGGGGGAAACACCATATATTTT.

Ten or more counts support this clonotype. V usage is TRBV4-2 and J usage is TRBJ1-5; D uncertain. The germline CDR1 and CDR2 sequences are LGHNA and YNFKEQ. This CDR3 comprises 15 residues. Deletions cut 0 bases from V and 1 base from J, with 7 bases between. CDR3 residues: CASSQESQSNQPQHF. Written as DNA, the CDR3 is TGTGCCAGCAGCCAAGAGTCACAGAGCAATCAGCCCCAGCATTTT.

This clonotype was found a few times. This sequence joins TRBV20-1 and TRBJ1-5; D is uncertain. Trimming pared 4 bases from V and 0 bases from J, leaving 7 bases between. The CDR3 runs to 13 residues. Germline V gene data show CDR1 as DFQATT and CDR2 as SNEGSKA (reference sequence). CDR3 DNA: TGCAGTGCTAATCGAGTTAGCAATCAGCCCCAGCATTTT. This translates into CSANRVSNQPQHF.

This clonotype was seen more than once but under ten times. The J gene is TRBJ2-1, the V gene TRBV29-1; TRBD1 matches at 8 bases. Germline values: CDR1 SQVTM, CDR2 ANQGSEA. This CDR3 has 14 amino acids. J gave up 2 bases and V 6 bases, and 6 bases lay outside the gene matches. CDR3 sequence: CSVTGQDTYNEQFF. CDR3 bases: TGCAGCGTAACGGGACAGGATACCTACAATGAGCAGTTCTTC.

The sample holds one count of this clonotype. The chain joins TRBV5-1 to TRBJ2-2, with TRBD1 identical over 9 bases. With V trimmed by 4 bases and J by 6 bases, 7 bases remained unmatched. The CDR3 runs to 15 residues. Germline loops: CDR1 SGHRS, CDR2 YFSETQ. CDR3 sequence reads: CASSLGTGIAGELFF. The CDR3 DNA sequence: TGCGCCAGCAGCCTTGGGACAGGGATCGCCGGGGAGCTGTTTTTT.

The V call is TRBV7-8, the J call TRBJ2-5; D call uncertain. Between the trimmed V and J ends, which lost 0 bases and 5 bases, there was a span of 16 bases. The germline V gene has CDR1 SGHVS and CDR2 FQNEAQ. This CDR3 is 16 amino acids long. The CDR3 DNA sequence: TGTGCCAGCAGCTTAGCGGAGATCGGGCCCAGGGAGACCCAGTACTTC. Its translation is CASSLAEIGPRETQYF.

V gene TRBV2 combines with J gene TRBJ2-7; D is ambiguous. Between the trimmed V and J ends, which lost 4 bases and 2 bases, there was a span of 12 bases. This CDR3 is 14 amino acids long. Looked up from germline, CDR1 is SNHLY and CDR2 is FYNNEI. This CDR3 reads CASSGVQATYEQYF. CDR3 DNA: TGTGCCAGCAGTGGGGTTCAAGCTACCTACGAGCAGTACTTC.

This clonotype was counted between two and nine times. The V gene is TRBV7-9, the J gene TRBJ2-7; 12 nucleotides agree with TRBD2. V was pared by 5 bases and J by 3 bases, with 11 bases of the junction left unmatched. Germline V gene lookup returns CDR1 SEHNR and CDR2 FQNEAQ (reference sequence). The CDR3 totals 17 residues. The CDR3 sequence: CASSTHRTSGTFYEQYF. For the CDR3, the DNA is TGTGCCAGCAGCACACACCGGACTAGCGGGACCTTCTACGAGCAGTACTTC.

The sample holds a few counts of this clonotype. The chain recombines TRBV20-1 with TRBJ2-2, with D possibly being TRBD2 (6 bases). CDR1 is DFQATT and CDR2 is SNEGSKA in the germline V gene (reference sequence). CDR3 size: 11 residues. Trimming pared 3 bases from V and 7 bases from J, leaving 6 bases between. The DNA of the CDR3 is TGCAGTGCTAGCGGGGGCGGGGAGCTGTTTTTT. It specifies CSASGGGELFF.

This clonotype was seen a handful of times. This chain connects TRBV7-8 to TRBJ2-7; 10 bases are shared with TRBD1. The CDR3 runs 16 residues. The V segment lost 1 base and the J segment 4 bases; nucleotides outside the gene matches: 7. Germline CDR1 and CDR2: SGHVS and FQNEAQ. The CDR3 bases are TGTGCCAGCAGCTTAGGGGGACAGGGGATTGCGTACGAGCAGTACTTC. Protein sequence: CASSLGGQGIAYEQYF.